This TCR beta chain was profiled in a study of a mutant IDH1 vaccine in newly diagnosed glioma. On the study more broadly: Either 4-6 weeks after radiotherapy alone or alongside temozolomide, vaccination was begun. Patients had received radiotherapy, temozolomide, or both previously, most receiving both.

Points on this clone: Antigen unknown. A junction end diverges from the germline sequence, so it may reflect a read error.

This sample's time point: week 47, end of study. Topical imiquimod was applied with each vaccine dose, which held 300 ug of mutant IDH1 20-mer peptide. Each astrocytoma in the donors was new, WHO grade 3 or 4, IDH1-mutant and ATRX-lost. CDR3 length: 11 amino acids. CDR1 is MNHEY and CDR2 is SVGAGI in the germline V gene. Sequencing was performed with immunoSEQ multiplex PCR; in TCRdb, only in-frame clones are kept and a portion is missing. The sample shows 50,000 to 70,000 clones, around 86% of them seen only once. This chain connects TRBV6-5 to TRBJ1-5, with 7 nucleotides matching TRBD1. The starting material was PBMCs, obtained from a glioma patient whose treatment included an IDH1 peptide vaccine. This receptor was taken from a woman in her 50s with glioma. CDR3 residues: CATGVNQPQHF. The CDR3 DNA sequence: TGCGCCACAGGGGTCAATCAGCCCCAGCATTTT.